These 16 T cell receptor beta chains share one sample of origin, sequenced in a study of CD8+ T cells in alopecia areata. cDNA serving as the sequencing template came from extracted, reverse transcribed RNA. TCRdb keeps only in-frame clones here, not all; method: immunoSEQ multiplex PCR. The top ten clones hold roughly 17% of a sample with some 170,000 clones, approximately 59% of them seen once. The treatment here: oral pan-JAK inhibitor, 5-10 mg twice daily. The sample in question was CD4+ T cells sorted from blood, obtained at approximately week 56, from a patient treated with tofacitinib. The receptors derive from a human donor with alopecia areata.

The J gene is TRBJ1-6, the V gene TRBV4-1; tentatively, D is TRBD1 (6 bases). V was shortened by 1 base and J by 18 bases, with 16 bases between the two germline ends. Germline V gene sequence: CDR1 MGHRA, CDR2 YSYEKL. The CDR3 extends over 13 amino acids. In nucleotides, the CDR3 is TGCGCCAGCAGCCAAGGCACGGGGACAAGGGGCCACTTT. Its translation: CASSQGTGTRGHF.

The chain recombines TRBV9 with TRBJ2-5; D is ambiguous. CDR1 SGDLS and CDR2 YYNGEE come from the germline V gene. V lost 4 bases and J 1 base, leaving 8 bases between the germline ends. This CDR3 is built from 13 residues. DNA for the CDR3: TGTGCCAGCAGCCGACACGTCCAAGAGACCCAGTACTTC. This encodes CASSRHVQETQYF.

The rearrangement uses TRBV30 and TRBJ1-5; a weak D match, TRBD1 (6 bases). Germline loops: CDR1 GTSNPN, CDR2 SVGIG (reference sequence). CDR3 length equals 13 residues. Trimming stripped 3 bases from V and 4 bases from J, with 10 bases between. In nucleotides, the CDR3 is TGTGCCTGGAGCAGCAGGGGTAATCAGCCCCAGCATTTT. It yields the protein CAWSSRGNQPQHF.

The chain links TRBV29-1 to TRBJ1-1; D might be TRBD1 (5 bases). The V gene lost 1 base and the J gene lost 4 bases, with 13 bases spanning the gap. Germline assignment: CDR1 SQVTM and CDR2 ANQGSEA. CDR3 size: 14 residues. CDR3 nucleotide sequence: TGCAGCGTTGAAGTACGGGGTAGGGGCACTGAAGCTTTCTTT. Protein product: CSVEVRGRGTEAFF.

The chain joins TRBV29-1 to TRBJ2-7; D is ambiguous. The V gene lost 4 bases and the J gene lost 2 bases, with 9 bases spanning the gap. Germline V gene sequence: CDR1 SQVTM, CDR2 ANQGSEA. This CDR3 contains 12 residues. CDR3 nucleotide sequence: TGCAGCGTTGTAGAGACGGCCTACGAGCAGTACTTC. Amino acids: CSVVETAYEQYF.

This clone came up once. The genes are TRBV7-9 and TRBJ2-7, with no clear D. Trimming removed 5 bases at V and 3 bases at J, with 11 bases between. This CDR3 has 13 amino acids. Per the germline V gene, CDR1 is SEHNR and CDR2 is FQNEAQ (reference sequence). CDR3 residues: CASSPHGLYEQYF. The CDR3 region has the DNA TGTGCCAGCAGCCCCCACGGGCTCTACGAGCAGTACTTC. Together with reference TRBV7-9 and TRBJ2-7, the CDR3 gives the full variable domain: DTGVSQNPRHKITKRGQNVTFRCDPISEHNRLYWYRQTLGQGPEFLTYFQNEAQLEKSRLLSDRFSAERPKGSFSTLEIQRTEQGDSAMYLCASSPHGLYEQYFGPGTRLTVT.

The CDR3 DNA is TGCAGCGAAGCCAGGGGGCTGGGGGAGACCCAGTACTTC. Its protein product is CSEARGLGETQYF. The chain carries TRBV29-1 and TRBJ2-5; 8 bases are shared with TRBD1. Germline V gives CDR1 SQVTM, CDR2 ANQGSEA. The CDR3 has 13 residues. With V trimmed by 7 bases and J by 5 bases, 9 bases remained unmatched.

CDR3 sequence (DNA): TGTGCCTGGAGTGTACGGGGAGGGGCGGGCGCTAACTATGGCTACACCTTC. As protein: CAWSVRGGAGANYGYTF. J is TRBJ1-2 and V is TRBV30, with a tentative D call TRBD1 (5 bases). Germline V gives CDR1 GTSNPN, CDR2 SVGIG (reference sequence). V was pared by 0 bases and J by 0 bases, with 17 bases between. This CDR3 has 17 residues.

This clone was observed a few times. This chain joins TRBV7-2 and TRBJ2-5; D gene ambiguous. The CDR3 covers 14 residues. Germline V gives CDR1 SGHTA, CDR2 FQGNSA. V lost 0 bases and J 2 bases, leaving 7 bases between the germline ends. The CDR3: CASSLAGRQETQYF. Written as DNA, the CDR3 is TGTGCCAGCAGCTTAGCTGGACGACAAGAGACCCAGTACTTC.

This clone occurred a few times. The chain uses TRBV6-1 and TRBJ2-7; D is ambiguous. The germline V and J ends were trimmed by 0 bases and 3 bases, with 6 bases remaining between them. The CDR3 has 13 amino acids. CDR1 and CDR2 from the germline V gene are MNHNS and SASEGT. The CDR3 DNA reads TGTGCCAGCAGTGAAGCAAAGGTCTACGAGCAGTACTTC. It yields the protein CASSEAKVYEQYF.

The chain uses TRBV5-1 and TRBJ2-5; D not resolved. Germline values: CDR1 SGHRS, CDR2 YFSETQ. The V gene lost 0 bases and the J gene lost 1 base, with 4 bases spanning the gap. This CDR3 comprises 13 residues. The CDR3 region has the DNA TGCGCCAGCAGCTTGGACGCCCAAGAGACCCAGTACTTC. It is translated as CASSLDAQETQYF.

The chain has TRBV29-1 and TRBJ2-1; TRBD1 agrees at 7 bases. Germline assignment: CDR1 SQVTM and CDR2 ANQGSEA. The CDR3 extends over 14 amino acids. The CDR3 is CSYTGVNSYNEQFF. Written as DNA, the CDR3 is TGCAGTTACACAGGGGTGAATTCCTACAATGAGCAGTTCTTC.

The chain links TRBV5-1 to TRBJ1-2; TRBD1 matches 7 bases. The CDR3 sequence is 15 residues long. J lost 3 bases, V lost 4 bases, and 9 bases had no gene match. Germline lookup yields CDR1 SGHRS and CDR2 YFSETQ. The CDR3 DNA reads TGCGCCAGCAGCGGGACAGATCCTAGTTACTATGGCTACACCTTC. As protein: CASSGTDPSYYGYTF.

The chain has TRBV5-1 and TRBJ1-6, with D maybe TRBD1 (6 bases). Trimming pared 7 bases from V and 3 bases from J, leaving 11 bases between. The CDR3 is 14 amino acids. Germline-derived CDR1 and CDR2 are SGHRS and YFSETQ. The CDR3 loop reads CASGGTDYNSPLHF. The CDR3 nucleotides are TGCGCCAGCGGGGGCACAGACTATAATTCACCCCTCCACTTT. Full variable domain (remainder filled in from reference TRBV5-1 and TRBJ1-6): KAGVTQTPRYLIKTRGQQVTLSCSPISGHRSVSWYQQTPGQGLQFLFEYFSETQRNKGNFPGRFSGRQFSNSRSEMNVSTLELGDSALYLCASGGTDYNSPLHFGNGTRLTVT.

J is TRBJ1-1 and V is TRBV7-6, with D hard to call. There are 13 residues in the CDR3. CDR1 SGHVS and CDR2 FNYEAQ come from the germline V gene. Trimming shortened V by 2 bases and J by 1 base, and 5 bases separated the two germline ends. The DNA for the CDR3 is TGTGCCAGCAGCTTATTAGGGAACACTGAAGCTTTCTTT. It yields the protein CASSLLGNTEAFF.

This clone was detected once. The chain recombines TRBV30 with TRBJ2-2; the D gene could be TRBD1 or TRBD2 (5 bases each). V lost 5 bases to trimming and J lost 6 bases, with 16 bases between them. The CDR3 is made up of 14 amino acids. CDR1 GTSNPN and CDR2 SVGIG come from the germline V gene (reference sequence). As DNA, the CDR3 is TGTGCCTGGGACCCGGGACGCGTTTCCGGGGAGCTGTTTTTT. Its translation is CAWDPGRVSGELFF. Full variable domain (missing parts from reference TRBV30 and TRBJ2-2): SQTIHQWPATLVQPVGSPLSLECTVEGTSNPNLYWYRQAAGRGLQLLFYSVGIGQISSEVPQNLSASRPQDRQFILSSKKLLLSDSGFYLCAWDPGRVSGELFFGEGSRLTVL.